This T cell receptor beta chain was profiled in a study of shared clonotypes between healthy human individuals. At the level of the study: The study drew on a couple of women and a few men aged 18 to 49 as donors.

Trimming left V 1 base short and J 0 bases short, with 9 bases between. This CDR3 has 15 residues. CDR1 is GTSNPN and CDR2 is SVGIG in the germline V gene (reference sequence). CD8 cells regarded as naive lacked CD45RO, were positively chosen for CCR7, and omitted terminally differentiated effector memory CD45RA+ cells. An even split of each subset's genomic DNA across several immunoSEQ plates was performed. TCRdb's table, derived via immunoSEQ multiplex PCR, lists solely in-frame clones and lacks some. The table lists approximately 600,000 clones, about 95% of them singletons. V gene TRBV30 combines with J gene TRBJ2-2, with D perhaps matching TRBD1 (6 bases). Source material: naive CD8+ T cells sorted from blood. The clonotype comes from a woman in her 30s in good health. In nucleotides, the CDR3 is TGTGCCTGGAGTGAAAACAGGGCGAACACCGGGGAGCTGTTTTTT. It yields the protein CAWSENRANTGELFF.